Listed below are T cell receptor beta chains from one sample, sequenced in a study of blood T cell repertoires in COVID-19. Sequencing was performed with immunoSEQ multiplex PCR; in TCRdb, only in-frame clones are kept and a portion is missing. Of 50,000 to 70,000 clones listed, just over 85% are singletons. The sample was peripheral blood. Receptors originate from a man aged 55 to 70 with acute or convalescent COVID-19. The CDR3 runs from the conserved cysteine through the conserved F or W. The D gene is left open where the match is weak. Where a row states a size, it is once, few, many or the class of an expanded clone; other rows omit it.

d_gene	j_gene	abundance	len	v_gene	CDR3aa	CDR3nt
NA	TRBJ2-7	once	16	TRBV7-8	CASSLAGTSQEYEQYF	TGTGCCAGCAGCTTAGCGGGTACCTCCCAGGAATACGAGCAGTACTTC
TRBD1	TRBJ2-3	NA	15	TRBV11-2	CASSSGGVGTDTQYF	TGTGCCAGCAGCTCAGGGGGAGTAGGCACAGATACGCAGTATTTT
TRBD2	TRBJ2-5	NA	18	TRBV5-6	CASSVLGLAGGGQETQYF	TGTGCCAGCAGCGTACTGGGACTAGCGGGAGGGGGGCAAGAGACCCAGTACTTC
TRBD2	TRBJ2-2	NA	15	TRBV28	CASSLAGGLPGELFF	TGTGCCAGCAGTTTAGCGGGAGGGCTTCCCGGGGAGCTGTTTTTT
TRBD2	TRBJ2-3	NA	17	TRBV29-1	CSVRGTSGASSTDTQYF	TGCAGCGTTCGGGGGACTAGCGGGGCCTCTAGCACAGATACGCAGTATTTT
TRBD1	TRBJ1-2	NA	16	TRBV4-2	CASSQVQGLGNYGYTF	TGTGCCAGCAGCCAAGTACAGGGGCTGGGTAACTATGGCTACACCTTC
TRBD2	TRBJ2-7	NA	15	TRBV11-2	CASSQLAGGIDEQYF	TGTGCCAGCAGCCAACTAGCGGGAGGCATTGACGAGCAGTACTTC
NA	TRBJ2-7	NA	15	TRBV6-5	CASSYSVLAVYEQYF	TGTGCCAGCAGTTACTCGGTTCTAGCCGTCTACGAGCAGTACTTC
TRBD1	TRBJ1-1	NA	16	TRBV27	CASSLDRASGNTEAFF	TGTGCCAGCAGCTTGGACAGGGCTTCAGGGAACACTGAAGCTTTCTTT
TRBD2	TRBJ2-1	once	14	TRBV24-1	CATSDGNGRDEQFF	TGTGCCACCAGTGACGGCAACGGGAGGGATGAGCAGTTCTTC
TRBD1	TRBJ2-1	NA	14	TRBV7-3	CASSPTGSYNEQFF	TGTGCCAGCAGCCCGACAGGGTCCTACAATGAGCAGTTCTTC
TRBD1	TRBJ2-7	NA	14	TRBV6-5	CASTPRQGRYEQYF	TGTGCCAGCACTCCAAGACAGGGTCGCTACGAGCAGTACTTC
TRBD1	TRBJ1-2	NA	14	TRBV5-1	CASSLGTDLYGYTF	TGCGCCAGCAGCCTTGGGACAGATCTATATGGCTACACCTTC
TRBD2	TRBJ2-7	NA	13	TRBV29-1	CSVKLAGAYEQYF	TGCAGCGTTAAACTAGCGGGAGCCTACGAGCAGTACTTC
NA	TRBJ2-7	NA	13	TRBV6-1	CASSEAWAVEQYF	TGTGCCAGCAGTGAAGCGTGGGCTGTCGAGCAGTACTTC
NA	TRBJ1-1	once	15	TRBV5-1	CASSLFRGGNTEAFF	TGCGCCAGCAGCTTGTTCAGGGGCGGCAACACTGAAGCTTTCTTT
NA	TRBJ1-3	NA	14	TRBV9	CASSPSVSGNTIYF	TGTGCCAGCAGCCCTTCCGTATCTGGAAACACCATATATTTT
NA	TRBJ1-4	NA	15	TRBV5-1	CASSTGRQANEKLFF	TGCGCCAGCTCCACCGGCCGTCAGGCTAATGAAAAACTGTTTTTT
TRBD1	TRBJ1-4	NA	14	TRBV30	CAWNGDSEGEKLFF	TGTGCCTGGAACGGGGACAGTGAGGGTGAAAAACTGTTTTTT
NA	TRBJ1-2	NA	19	TRBV6-2/TRBV6-3	CASSYPTEGAGGNDYGYTF	TGTGCCAGCAGTTACCCTACCGAGGGCGCGGGGGGTAATGACTATGGCTACACCTTC
NA	TRBJ2-1	once	14	TRBV28	CASSFLGGRSEQFF	TGTGCCAGCAGTTTCCTTGGAGGTCGTAGTGAGCAGTTCTTC
TRBD2	TRBJ2-1	NA	16	TRBV25-1	CASSDGGRGEDNEQFF	TGTGCCAGCAGTGACGGGGGGAGGGGAGAGGACAATGAGCAGTTCTTC
NA	TRBJ2-5	NA	13	TRBV2	CASSRAGRETQYF	TGTGCCAGCAGCCGAGCGGGCCGGGAGACCCAGTACTTC
TRBD1	TRBJ1-2	NA	13	TRBV5-1	CASSTPGGDRYTF	TGCGCCAGCAGCACCCCAGGGGGCGATCGCTACACCTTC
NA	TRBJ1-2	NA	14	TRBV15	CATSSRATGGSYTF	TGTGCCACCAGCTCTCGAGCGACAGGTGGTAGCTACACCTTC
NA	TRBJ1-5	NA	13	TRBV12-3/TRBV12-4	CASVGDGGQPQHF	TGTGCCAGCGTTGGAGATGGAGGTCAGCCCCAGCATTTT
NA	TRBJ2-5	NA	15	TRBV11-3	CASSFSGTSRETQYF	TGTGCCAGCAGCTTCTCCGGCACCTCGCGGGAGACCCAGTACTTC
NA	TRBJ2-3	NA	11	TRBV19	CASSTLDTQYF	TGTGCCAGTAGCACATTAGATACGCAGTATTTT
NA	TRBJ2-5	few	16	TRBV27	CASSPRMGLRGETQYF	TGTGCCAGCAGTCCGAGGATGGGACTTCGGGGGGAGACCCAGTACTTC
NA	TRBJ2-7	NA	15	TRBV2	CASSGGQGAVAEQYF	TGTGCCAGCAGTGGGGGGCAGGGCGCCGTTGCCGAGCAGTACTTC
TRBD2	TRBJ2-1	NA	17	TRBV3-1/TRBV3-2	CASSQALTSGAYNEQFF	TGTGCCAGCAGCCAAGCTCTAACTAGCGGAGCCTACAATGAGCAGTTCTTC
NA	TRBJ2-5	NA	13	TRBV19	CASSSGVGETQYF	TGTGCCAGTAGTTCGGGGGTTGGCGAGACCCAGTACTTC
NA	TRBJ2-2	NA	14	TRBV6-5	CASSPQIETGELFF	TGTGCCAGCAGTCCCCAAATAGAGACCGGGGAGCTGTTTTTT
NA	TRBJ2-6	NA	15	TRBV5-1	CASSPRGFGANVLTF	TGCGCCAGCAGCCCGAGAGGTTTCGGGGCCAACGTCCTGACTTTC
TRBD1	TRBJ1-1	NA	15	TRBV27	CASTAWAGGTTEAFF	TGTGCCAGCACCGCTTGGGCAGGGGGCACCACTGAAGCTTTCTTT
TRBD1	TRBJ2-7	NA	14	TRBV28	CASSLGQGAHEQYF	TGTGCCAGCAGTTTGGGACAGGGGGCCCACGAGCAGTACTTC